Shown below are 9 T cell receptor beta chains from a single sample sequenced in a study of CD4 and CD8 cells across lung adenocarcinoma regions. MiXCR, run by TCRdb on the PCR reads, gives a single entry per CDR3 protein. The sample has roughly 3,500 distinct CDR3 sequences, around 60% seen once. Sequenced sample: CD4+ T cells from the margin of a lung tumor. Source of these receptors: a male donor with lung adenocarcinoma. The CD4 and CD8 labels of this study may be unreliable.

The chain has TRBV6-5 and TRBJ2-3; D may be TRBD2 (5 bases). Germline assignment: CDR1 MNHEY and CDR2 SVGAGI. CDR3 size: 14 residues. Trimming left V 2 bases short and J 8 bases short, with 14 bases between. The CDR3 sequence: CASSYGGSRITQYF. CDR3 in DNA: TGTGCCAGCAGTTACGGTGGGAGTCGGATTACGCAGTATTTT.

This clonotype was counted between two and nine times. The chain has TRBV11-1 and TRBJ2-1, with D possibly being TRBD2 (5 bases). The V and J ends lost 1 base and 0 bases respectively, with 7 bases between them. This CDR3 spans 15 amino acids. Germline loops: CDR1 SGHAT, CDR2 FQDESV (reference sequence). The CDR3: CASSLGRSSYNEQFF. The CDR3, as DNA: TGTGCCAGCAGCTTAGGGAGGAGCTCCTACAATGAGCAGTTCTTC.

With respect to this clonotype: At one end the junction does not follow the germline gene, possibly because of a read error. V usage is TRBV7-7 and J usage is TRBJ2-1; 7 bases are shared with TRBD2. Gene TRBJ2-7 matches the end of the DNA better, so the J call may be wrong. This CDR3 is 15 amino acids long. The germline V gene has CDR1 SSHAT and CDR2 FNYEAQ (reference sequence). The CDR3 loop is CASSLAPGLQYEQYF. For the CDR3, the DNA is TGTGCTAGCAGCTTAGCCCCGGGACTACAATACGAGCAGTACTTC.

The rearrangement links TRBV11-2 to TRBJ2-1; 14 positions agree with TRBD2. Matching the DNA end better, TRBJ2-7 makes the J call doubtful. Germline V gene data show CDR1 as SGHAT and CDR2 as FQNNGV. The CDR3 runs 14 residues. The chain's CDR3 is CASSAGLAGDEQYF. The DNA of the CDR3 is TGTGCCAGCAGCGCGGGACTAGCGGGAGACGAGCAGTACTTC.

The chain employs TRBV7-2 and TRBJ2-5, with 9 bases that match TRBD2. The CDR3 totals 15 residues. Germline CDR1 and CDR2: SGHTA and FQGNSA. J lost 5 bases, V lost 1 base, and 5 bases had no gene match. The DNA for the CDR3 is TGTGCCAGCAGCTTAGGAAGCGGGAGGTTGGAGACCCAGTACTTC. This encodes CASSLGSGRLETQYF.

The gene calls are TRBV7-2 and TRBJ1-1, with 7 bases fitting TRBD1. Germline CDR1 SGHTA, CDR2 FQGNSA. Trimming at V came to 5 bases and at J to 5 bases, leaving 8 bases not matched to a gene. The CDR3 is 14 amino acids. CDR3 amino acids: CASSIDRVRTEAFF. In nucleotides, the CDR3 is TGTGCCAGCAGCATCGACAGGGTTCGAACTGAAGCTTTCTTT.

CDR3 in amino acids: CASSEGVFSYNEQFF. In DNA, the CDR3 is TGTGCCAGCAGTGAAGGCGTTTTTTCCTACAATGAGCAGTTCTTC. V gene TRBV6-1 combines with J gene TRBJ2-1, with unresolved D. This CDR3 comprises 15 residues. V lost 1 base and J 1 base, leaving 8 bases between the germline ends. Germline V lookup: CDR1 MNHNS, CDR2 SASEGT.

The chain uses TRBV6-1 and TRBJ2-5; possibly TRBD1 or TRBD2 for D (5 bases each). CDR3 size: 15 residues. CDR1 and CDR2 from the germline V gene are MNHNS and SASEGT. Trimming left V 9 bases short and J 4 bases short, with 21 bases between. CDR3 DNA: TGTGCCAGGGGGTACGGGGCCCGTGACACAGAGACCCAGTACTTC. It yields the protein CARGYGARDTETQYF.

V usage is TRBV25-1 and J usage is TRBJ2-1; TRBD2 is a possible D gene (6 bases). CDR1 MGHDK and CDR2 SYGVNS come from the germline V gene. CDR3 size: 15 residues. The V and J ends lost 3 bases and 4 bases respectively, with 13 bases between them. The DNA for the CDR3 is TGTGCCAGCAGTGAGGGGACTCCCTATTACAATGAGCAGTTCTTC. It codes for CASSEGTPYYNEQFF.